This T cell receptor (beta chain) is from a study of cytotoxic CD8 clonotypes in ibrutinib-treated CLL. Study-wide findings and caveats: Clonality measured at baseline exceeded age-matched healthy donors, tracking circulating CD8+ T-cell counts.

Produced via immunoSEQ multiplex PCR; TCRdb's table is partial and in-frame only. Among more than 110,000 clones listed, more than 85% were seen once. This CDR3 has 15 residues. V was shortened by 3 bases and J by 0 bases, with 9 bases between the two germline ends. Germline CDR1 is MNHEY and CDR2 is SMNVEV (reference sequence). As to this clone: Antigen unknown. Other nucleotide sequences in the sample specify the same CDR3.

Library input was approximately 1.8 micrograms of DNA from cryopreserved PBMCs. The chain uses TRBV27 and TRBJ1-5; D is unclear. The sequenced sample was PBMCs, obtained after 12 months of ibrutinib treatment. The origin of this receptor is a human donor with chronic lymphocytic leukemia. The CDR3 loop is CASSLTPYSNQPQHF. In DNA form, the CDR3 reads TGTGCCAGCAGTTTGACACCATATAGCAATCAGCCCCAGCATTTT.